Listed below are T cell receptor beta chains from one sample, sequenced in a study of resident and recirculating memory T cells in vitiligo. Clones were read by immunoSEQ multiplex PCR, and TCRdb kept only the in-frame ones, dropping some. The sample lists roughly 80,000 clones, approximately 90% occurring once. Sequenced: blood. The receptors derive from a male donor with vitiligo. Both conserved end residues are part of each CDR3. A D gene is named only where the DNA matches it firmly. Size is stated for part of the rows, as once, few or many counts, or as a class when the clone is expanded.

>-|TRBJ1-5|-|TRBV6-5
TGTGCCAGCAGTCGGGTCGCCTTCAATCAGCCCCAGCATTTT
CASSRVAFNQPQHF
>-|TRBJ2-7|TRBD2|TRBV29-1
TGCAGCGTTGGATACGGACTAGCATACGAGCAGTACTTC
CSVGYGLAYEQYF
>-|TRBJ1-2|-|TRBV2
TGTGCCAGCAGTCCACGACAGAGTGACTATGGCTACACCTTC
CASSPRQSDYGYTF
>once|TRBJ2-7|-|TRBV30
TGTGCCTGGGGTGTTACCTACGAGCAGTACTTC
CAWGVTYEQYF
>-|TRBJ2-3|TRBD2|TRBV19
TGTGCCAGTAGACTAGCGGGAGCAGATACGCAGTATTTT
CASRLAGADTQYF
>-|TRBJ2-7|TRBD2|TRBV9
TGTGCCAGCAGCGCGGGGGGAAGGGGAGAGCAGTACTTC
CASSAGGRGEQYF
>-|TRBJ2-1|TRBD2|TRBV5-3
TGTGCCAGAAGCCAGCCTCCGGGACTAGCGGGGGCTAATGAGCAGTTCTTC
CARSQPPGLAGANEQFF
>-|TRBJ2-2|-|TRBV27
TGTGCCAGCAGTTTTTACAGGGATAGTGGGGAGCTGTTTTTT
CASSFYRDSGELFF
>-|TRBJ1-1|-|TRBV30
TGTGCCTGGAGTGTACCCGATCGGCGGGGTGAAGCTTTCTTT
CAWSVPDRRGEAFF
>once|TRBJ2-2|-|TRBV11-3
TGTGCCAGCAGCATCATTTCCGGGGTTAACACCGGGGAGCTGTTTTTT
CASSIISGVNTGELFF
>-|TRBJ2-1|-|TRBV29-1
TGCAGCGTTGAGCGACTAGTAAATGAGCAGTTCTTC
CSVERLVNEQFF
>-|TRBJ1-4|TRBD1|TRBV7-9
TGTGCCAGCAGCTTCGCAGGGGGGAAACTGTTTTTT
CASSFAGGKLFF
>once|TRBJ1-5|TRBD1|TRBV4-2
TGTGCCAGCAGCCCGTGGGACAGTAATAGCAATCAGCCCCAGCATTTT
CASSPWDSNSNQPQHF
>once|TRBJ2-1|-|TRBV12-5
TGTGCTAGTGGTTTGGTAAAGCGTCGCGGTAGAAGCTCCTACAATGAGCAGTTCTTC
CASGLVKRRGRSSYNEQFF
>-|TRBJ1-4|-|TRBV10-3
TGTGCCATCAGTGAGGGCCGAGAAAAACTGTTTTTT
CAISEGREKLFF
>-|TRBJ2-2|-|TRBV28
TGTGCCAGCAGCGTAGGGGTGGGTACCGGGGAGCTGTTTTTT
CASSVGVGTGELFF
>-|TRBJ2-5|TRBD2|TRBV15
TGTGCCACCAGCGGGACTAGCGGGAGGGCCTGGGGCCAAGAGACCCAGTACTTC
CATSGTSGRAWGQETQYF
>once|TRBJ1-2|-|TRBV4-3
TGCGCCAGCAGCCAAGATCTCCCTTTTACAGGCCGTGGCTATGGCTACACCTTC
CASSQDLPFTGRGYGYTF
>-|TRBJ2-1|TRBD2|TRBV27
TGTGCCAGCAGTTACTTGGCGGGAGCTGTCAATGAGCAGTTCTTC
CASSYLAGAVNEQFF
>-|TRBJ2-1|-|TRBV18
TGTGCCAGCTCACCATCAGCGGCCCGGGAGAATGAGCAGTTCTTC
CASSPSAARENEQFF
>-|TRBJ2-4|TRBD2|TRBV5-1
TGCGCCAGCAGCTTGGGGTTTGGACTAGCGGGAGATATTCAGTACTTC
CASSLGFGLAGDIQYF
>few|TRBJ1-1|TRBD1|TRBV5-4
TGTGCCAGCAGCTCACCGAGGGGGCGCCCGGCGGAAGCTTTCTTT
CASSSPRGRPAEAFF
>-|TRBJ2-7|TRBD2|TRBV19
TGTGCCAGCGGAACTAGCGGGAGGAACGGGGTCTACGAGCAGTACTTC
CASGTSGRNGVYEQYF
>-|TRBJ2-7|-|TRBV18
TGTGCCAGCTCACCAAACGGAGTGGTCGACGAGCAGTACTTC
CASSPNGVVDEQYF
>-|TRBJ2-2|-|TRBV28
TGTGCCAGCATGCGACACCCCACCGGGGAGCTGTTTTTT
CASMRHPTGELFF
>once|TRBJ1-2|-|TRBV10-3
TGTGCCACCTCAGGGCGTGGTGGCTACACCTTC
CATSGRGGYTF
>-|TRBJ1-1|-|TRBV9
TGTGCCAGCTCACGGGGGACTGAAGCTTTCTTT
CASSRGTEAFF
>-|TRBJ2-5|-|TRBV5-1
TGCGCCAGCAGCTCACAGGGCCCCCAAGAGACCCAGTACTTC
CASSSQGPQETQYF
>-|TRBJ2-5|TRBD2|TRBV29-1
TGCAGCGTTGAGGGACTAGCGGACCTACTGCGAGAGACCCAGTACTTC
CSVEGLADLLRETQYF
>-|TRBJ2-7|TRBD2|TRBV10-3
TGTGCCATCAGTGAGCGGGAGGGGGGTGAGCAGTACTTC
CAISEREGGEQYF
>-|TRBJ2-1|TRBD1|TRBV4-3
TGCGCCAGCACCCAATCCTTCCGCTGGGACAGGGTTTACGATGAGCAGTTCTTC
CASTQSFRWDRVYDEQFF
>-|TRBJ2-5|TRBD2|TRBV7-9
TGTGCCAGCAGCCCAGGGACTAGCGCGGAGACCCAGTACTTC
CASSPGTSAETQYF
>-|TRBJ2-3|TRBD2|TRBV9
TGTGCCAGCAGCGTAGAGTTGGGACTAGCCTCCACAGATACGCAGTATTTT
CASSVELGLASTDTQYF
>-|TRBJ2-1|TRBD2|TRBV6-6
TGTGCCAGCAGGCCGACTAGCGGGAGGACCGATGAGCAGTTCTTC
CASRPTSGRTDEQFF
>-|TRBJ1-4|TRBD1|TRBV14
TGTGCCAGCAGCCTCAAGAGACAGGGGGCGCATGAAAAACTGTTTTTT
CASSLKRQGAHEKLFF
>-|TRBJ1-5|-|TRBV6-5
TGTGCCAGCAGAAACAGCGGCAGCAATCAGCCCCAGCATTTT
CASRNSGSNQPQHF
>-|TRBJ2-1|TRBD2|TRBV6-6
TGTGCCAGCAGTCACCCGGGACTAGCGAAAAATGAGCAGTTCTTC
CASSHPGLAKNEQFF
>-|TRBJ1-1|-|TRBV7-3
TGTGCCAGCAGCCGACAGTTCAGCGCTGAAGCTTTCTTT
CASSRQFSAEAFF
>-|TRBJ2-4|TRBD2|TRBV28
TGTGCCAGCAGCCGGGGACTAGCGGGAGGGGAGAACATTCAGTACTTC
CASSRGLAGGENIQYF
>-|TRBJ1-5|TRBD1|TRBV5-6
TGTGCCAGCAGGCTCTGGACAGGGGGTAGCAATCAGCCCCAGCATTTT
CASRLWTGGSNQPQHF